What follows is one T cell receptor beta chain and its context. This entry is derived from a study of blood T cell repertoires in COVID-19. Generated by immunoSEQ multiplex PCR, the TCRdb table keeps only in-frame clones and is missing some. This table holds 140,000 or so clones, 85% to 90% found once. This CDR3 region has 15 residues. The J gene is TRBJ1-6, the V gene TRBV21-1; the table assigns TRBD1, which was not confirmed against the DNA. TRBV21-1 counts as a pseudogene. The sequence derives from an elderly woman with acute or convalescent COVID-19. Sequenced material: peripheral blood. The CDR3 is CASSQEDRQESPLHF. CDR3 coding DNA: TGTGCCAGCAGCCAAGAGGACAGGCAGGAATCACCCCTCCACTTT.